This T cell receptor beta chain is from a study of control samples from healthy donors and cancer patients. Profiling relied on immunoSEQ multiplex PCR, and the TCRdb table lists in-frame clones only, not all of them. Of about 410,000 clones in the sample, 80% to 95% are singletons; the top ten hold 5.5% to 8%. A single count supports this clone. Sequencing input: PBMCs. The clonotype originates from a middle-aged man with head and neck cancer.

The CDR3 protein is CASSLDTSYEQYF. CDR3 nucleotide sequence: TGTGCCAGCAGCTTGGACACCTCCTACGAGCAGTACTTC. This chain links TRBV11-3 with TRBJ2-7; possible D gene TRBD1, 5 bases. V was clipped by 3 bases and J by 0 bases, with 6 bases between them. The CDR3 is 13 amino acids. Germline CDR1 SGHNT, CDR2 YENEEA.